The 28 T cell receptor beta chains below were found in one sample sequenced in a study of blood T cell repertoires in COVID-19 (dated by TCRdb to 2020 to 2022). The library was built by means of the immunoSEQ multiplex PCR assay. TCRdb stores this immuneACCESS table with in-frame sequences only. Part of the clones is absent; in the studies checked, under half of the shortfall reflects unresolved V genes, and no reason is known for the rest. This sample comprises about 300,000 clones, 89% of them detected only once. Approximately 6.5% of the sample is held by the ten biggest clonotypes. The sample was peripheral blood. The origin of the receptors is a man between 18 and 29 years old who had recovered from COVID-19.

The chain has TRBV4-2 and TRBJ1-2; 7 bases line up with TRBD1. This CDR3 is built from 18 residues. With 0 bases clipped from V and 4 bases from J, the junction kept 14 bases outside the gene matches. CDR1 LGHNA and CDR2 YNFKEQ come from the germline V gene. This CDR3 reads CASSQDPVGQGVGYGYTF. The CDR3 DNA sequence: TGTGCCAGCAGCCAAGATCCCGTCGGGCAGGGGGTCGGCTATGGCTACACCTTC.

The CDR3: CASSTNLLLDRGGTGELFF. The CDR3 region has the DNA TGTGCCAGCAGCACCAATCTACTCTTGGACAGGGGGGGCACCGGGGAGCTGTTTTTT. The J gene is TRBJ2-2, the V gene TRBV7-9; 10 nucleotides align to TRBD1. Germline CDR1 SEHNR, CDR2 FQNEAQ (reference sequence). V was clipped by 5 bases and J by 4 bases; unmatched bases: 16. There are 19 residues in the CDR3.

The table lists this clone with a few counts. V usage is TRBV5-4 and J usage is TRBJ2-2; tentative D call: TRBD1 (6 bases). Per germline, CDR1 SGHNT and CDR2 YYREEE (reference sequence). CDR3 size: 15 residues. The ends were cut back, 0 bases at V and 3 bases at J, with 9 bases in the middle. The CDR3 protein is CASSLVPGDTGELFF. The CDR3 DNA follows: TGTGCCAGCAGCTTGGTGCCAGGGGACACCGGGGAGCTGTTTTTT.

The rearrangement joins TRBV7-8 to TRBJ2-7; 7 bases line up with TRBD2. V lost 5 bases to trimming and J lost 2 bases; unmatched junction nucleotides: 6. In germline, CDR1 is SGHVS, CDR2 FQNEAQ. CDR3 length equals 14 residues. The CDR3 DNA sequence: TGTGCCAGCAGCGGAGTCGGGACTACCTACGAGCAGTACTTC. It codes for CASSGVGTTYEQYF. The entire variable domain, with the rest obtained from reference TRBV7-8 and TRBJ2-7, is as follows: GAGVSQSPRYKVAKRGQDVALRCDPISGHVSLFWYQQALGQGPEFLTYFQNEAQLDKSGLPSDRFFAERPEGSVSTLKIQRTQQEDSAVYLCASSGVGTTYEQYFGPGTRLTVT.

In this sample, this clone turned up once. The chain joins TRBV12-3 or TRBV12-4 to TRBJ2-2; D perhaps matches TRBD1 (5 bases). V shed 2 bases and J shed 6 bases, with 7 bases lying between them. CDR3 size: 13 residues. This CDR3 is CASSLQGSGELFF. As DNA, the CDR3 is TGTGCCAGCAGTTTACAGGGATCCGGGGAGCTGTTTTTT.

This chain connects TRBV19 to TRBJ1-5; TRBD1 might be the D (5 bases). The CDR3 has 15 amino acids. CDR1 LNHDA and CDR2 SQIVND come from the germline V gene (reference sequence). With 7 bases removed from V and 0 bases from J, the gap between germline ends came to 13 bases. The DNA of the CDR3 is TGTGCCAGTACCCGGGGGATTTATAGCAATCAGCCCCAGCATTTT. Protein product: CASTRGIYSNQPQHF.

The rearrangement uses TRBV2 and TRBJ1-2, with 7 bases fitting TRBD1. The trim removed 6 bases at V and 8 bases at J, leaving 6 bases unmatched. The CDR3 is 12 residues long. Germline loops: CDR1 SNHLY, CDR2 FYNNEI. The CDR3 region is CASRGDSWGYTF. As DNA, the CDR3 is TGTGCCAGCAGGGGGGACAGCTGGGGCTACACCTTC.

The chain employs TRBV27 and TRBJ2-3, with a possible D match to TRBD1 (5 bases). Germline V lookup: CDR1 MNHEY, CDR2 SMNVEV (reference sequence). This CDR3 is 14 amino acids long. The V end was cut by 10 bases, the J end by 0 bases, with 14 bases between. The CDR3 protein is CAIRDSSSTDTQYF. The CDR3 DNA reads TGTGCCATCCGAGACAGCTCCAGCACAGATACGCAGTATTTT.

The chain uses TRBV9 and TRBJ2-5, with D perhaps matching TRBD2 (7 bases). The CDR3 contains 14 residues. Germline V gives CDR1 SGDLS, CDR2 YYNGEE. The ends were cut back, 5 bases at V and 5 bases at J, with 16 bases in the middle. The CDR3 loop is CASSEVGGAETQYF. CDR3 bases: TGTGCCAGCAGTGAAGTAGGGGGGGCGGAGACCCAGTACTTC. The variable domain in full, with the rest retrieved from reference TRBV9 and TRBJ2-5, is DSGVTQTPKHLITATGQRVTLRCSPRSGDLSVYWYQQSLDQGLQFLIQYYNGEERAKGNILERFSAQQFPDLHSELNLSSLELGDSALYFCASSEVGGAETQYFGPGTRLLVL.

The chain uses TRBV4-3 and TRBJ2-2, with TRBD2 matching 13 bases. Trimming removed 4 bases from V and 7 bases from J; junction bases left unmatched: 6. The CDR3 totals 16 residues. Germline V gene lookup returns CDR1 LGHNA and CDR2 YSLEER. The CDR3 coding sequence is TGCGCCAGCAGCCCCGGACTAGCGGGGGTTGGCGGGGAGCTGTTTTTT. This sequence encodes CASSPGLAGVGGELFF.

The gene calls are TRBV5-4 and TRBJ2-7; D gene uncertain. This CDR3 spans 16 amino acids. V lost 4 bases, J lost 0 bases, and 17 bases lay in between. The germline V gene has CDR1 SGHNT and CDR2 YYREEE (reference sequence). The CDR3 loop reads CASSQIPAPTSYEQYF. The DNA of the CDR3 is TGTGCCAGCAGCCAAATTCCAGCGCCAACCTCCTACGAGCAGTACTTC. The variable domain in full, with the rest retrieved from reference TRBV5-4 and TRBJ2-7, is ETGVTQSPTHLIKTRGQQVTLRCSSQSGHNTVSWYQQALGQGPQFIFQYYREEENGRGNFPPRFSGLQFPNYSSELNVNALELDDSALYLCASSQIPAPTSYEQYFGPGTRLTVT.

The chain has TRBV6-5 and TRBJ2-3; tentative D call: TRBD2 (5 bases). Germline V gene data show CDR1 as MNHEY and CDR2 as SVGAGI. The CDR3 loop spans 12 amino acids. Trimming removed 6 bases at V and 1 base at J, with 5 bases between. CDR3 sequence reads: CASRLGTDTQYF. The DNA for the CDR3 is TGTGCCAGCAGACTAGGCACAGATACGCAGTATTTT.

CDR3 amino acids: CASSLATGGFYEQYF. In DNA, the CDR3 is TGTGCCAGCAGCTTAGCGACAGGGGGGTTTTACGAGCAGTACTTC. J is TRBJ2-7 and V is TRBV7-8; TRBD1 matches 9 bases. This CDR3 contains 15 residues. The V and J ends lost 0 bases and 4 bases, in that order; junction bases with no gene match: 4. Per germline, CDR1 SGHVS and CDR2 FQNEAQ.

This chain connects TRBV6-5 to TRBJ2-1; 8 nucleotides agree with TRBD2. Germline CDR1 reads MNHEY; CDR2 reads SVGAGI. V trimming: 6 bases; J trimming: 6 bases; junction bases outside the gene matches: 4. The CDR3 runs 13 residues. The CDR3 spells CASRREESNEQFF. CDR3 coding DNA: TGTGCCAGCAGGCGGGAGGAATCCAATGAGCAGTTCTTC.

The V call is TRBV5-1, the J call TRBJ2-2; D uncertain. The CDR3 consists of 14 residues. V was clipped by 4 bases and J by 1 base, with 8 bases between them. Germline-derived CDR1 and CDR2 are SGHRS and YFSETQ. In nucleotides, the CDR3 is TGCGCCAGCAGCCGCACGGGGAACACCGGGGAGCTGTTTTTT. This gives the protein CASSRTGNTGELFF.

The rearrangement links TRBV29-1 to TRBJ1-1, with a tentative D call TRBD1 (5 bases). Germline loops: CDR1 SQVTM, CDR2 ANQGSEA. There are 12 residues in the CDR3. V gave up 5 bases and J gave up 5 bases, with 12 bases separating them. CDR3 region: CSVSGSVTEAFF. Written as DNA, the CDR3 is TGCAGCGTTTCAGGGTCGGTGACTGAAGCTTTCTTT.

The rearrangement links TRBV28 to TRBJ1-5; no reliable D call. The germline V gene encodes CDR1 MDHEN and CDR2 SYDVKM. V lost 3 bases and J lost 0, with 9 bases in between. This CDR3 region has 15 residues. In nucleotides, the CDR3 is TGTGCCAGCAGTTTGCTCAGTTATAGCAATCAGCCCCAGCATTTT. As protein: CASSLLSYSNQPQHF. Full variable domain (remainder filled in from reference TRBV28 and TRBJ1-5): DVKVTQSSRYLVKRTGEKVFLECVQDMDHENMFWYRQDPGLGLRLIYFSYDVKMKEKGDIPEGYSVSREKKERFSLILESASTNQTSMYLCASSLLSYSNQPQHFGDGTRLSIL.

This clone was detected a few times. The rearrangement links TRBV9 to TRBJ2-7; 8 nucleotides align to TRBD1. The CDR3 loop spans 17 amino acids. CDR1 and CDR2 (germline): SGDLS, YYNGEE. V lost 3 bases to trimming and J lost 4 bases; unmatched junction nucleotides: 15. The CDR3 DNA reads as TGTGCCAGCAGCGCAACGGGGACAGGAACAAATCTTTACGAGCAGTACTTC. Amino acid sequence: CASSATGTGTNLYEQYF.

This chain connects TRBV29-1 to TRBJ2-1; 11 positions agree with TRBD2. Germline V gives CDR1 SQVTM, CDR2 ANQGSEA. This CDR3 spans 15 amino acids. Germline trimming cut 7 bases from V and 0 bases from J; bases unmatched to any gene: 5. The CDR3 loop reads CSAGLAESSYNEQFF. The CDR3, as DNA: TGCAGCGCGGGACTAGCGGAAAGCTCCTACAATGAGCAGTTCTTC.

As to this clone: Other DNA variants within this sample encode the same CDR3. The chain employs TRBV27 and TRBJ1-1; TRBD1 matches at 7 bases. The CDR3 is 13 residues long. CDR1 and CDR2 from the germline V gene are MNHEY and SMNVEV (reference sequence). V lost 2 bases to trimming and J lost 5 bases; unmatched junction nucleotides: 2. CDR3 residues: CASSLGRGTEAFF. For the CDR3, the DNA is TGTGCCAGCAGTTTAGGCAGGGGGACTGAAGCTTTCTTT.

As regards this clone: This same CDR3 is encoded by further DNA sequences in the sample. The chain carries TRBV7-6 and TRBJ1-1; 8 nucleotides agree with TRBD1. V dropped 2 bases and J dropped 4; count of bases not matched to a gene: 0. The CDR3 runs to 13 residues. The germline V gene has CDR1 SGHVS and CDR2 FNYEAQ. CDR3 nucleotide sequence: TGTGCCAGCAGCTTAACAGGGGGCACTGAAGCTTTCTTT. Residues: CASSLTGGTEAFF.

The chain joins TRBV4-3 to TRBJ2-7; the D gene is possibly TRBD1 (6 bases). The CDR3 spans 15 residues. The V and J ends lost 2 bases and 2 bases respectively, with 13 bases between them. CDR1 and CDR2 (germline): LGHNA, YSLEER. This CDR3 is CASSQRPDSPYEQYF. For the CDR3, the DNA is TGCGCCAGCAGCCAAAGGCCGGACAGCCCCTACGAGCAGTACTTC.

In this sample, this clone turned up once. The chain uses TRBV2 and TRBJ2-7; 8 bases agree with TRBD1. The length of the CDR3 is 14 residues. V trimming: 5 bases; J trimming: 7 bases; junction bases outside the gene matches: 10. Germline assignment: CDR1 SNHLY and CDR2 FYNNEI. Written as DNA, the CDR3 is TGTGCCAGCAGTTTGACAGGGGTACGAAGGGAGCAGTACTTC. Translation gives CASSLTGVRREQYF.

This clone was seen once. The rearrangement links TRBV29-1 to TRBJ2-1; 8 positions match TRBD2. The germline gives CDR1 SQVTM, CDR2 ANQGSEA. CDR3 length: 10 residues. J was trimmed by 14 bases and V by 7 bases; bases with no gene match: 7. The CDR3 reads CSAGTSIEFF. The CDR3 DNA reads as TGCAGCGCCGGGACTAGTATAGAGTTCTTC.

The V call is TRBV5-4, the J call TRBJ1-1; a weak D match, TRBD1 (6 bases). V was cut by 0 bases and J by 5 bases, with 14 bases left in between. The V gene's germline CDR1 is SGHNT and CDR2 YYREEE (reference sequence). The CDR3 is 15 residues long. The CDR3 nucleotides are TGTGCCAGCAGCTTGGTAGGGGGGGCCCAAACTGAAGCTTTCTTT. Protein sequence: CASSLVGGAQTEAFF.

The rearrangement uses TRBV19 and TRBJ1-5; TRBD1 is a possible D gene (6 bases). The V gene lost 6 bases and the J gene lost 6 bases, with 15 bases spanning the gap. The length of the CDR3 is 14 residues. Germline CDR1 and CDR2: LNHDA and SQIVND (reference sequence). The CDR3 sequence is CASRKSGVVQPQHF. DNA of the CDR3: TGTGCCAGTAGGAAATCAGGGGTCGTTCAGCCCCAGCATTTT.

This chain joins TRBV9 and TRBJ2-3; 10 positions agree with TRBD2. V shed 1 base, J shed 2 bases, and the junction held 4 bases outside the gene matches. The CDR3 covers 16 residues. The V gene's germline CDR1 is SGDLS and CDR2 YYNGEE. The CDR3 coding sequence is TGTGCCAGCAGCGTAACTAGCGGGGCCTTCACAGATACGCAGTATTTT. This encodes CASSVTSGAFTDTQYF.

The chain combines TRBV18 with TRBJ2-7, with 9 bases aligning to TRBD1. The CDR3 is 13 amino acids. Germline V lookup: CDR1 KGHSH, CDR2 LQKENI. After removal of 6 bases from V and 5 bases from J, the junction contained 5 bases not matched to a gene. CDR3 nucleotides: TGTGCCAGCTCTCGCCGGGACAGGGACGAGCAGTACTTC. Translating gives CASSRRDRDEQYF.